This T cell receptor beta chain was profiled in a study of T cells after yellow fever vaccination. The overall study: Fractions with few cells were prepared using SMART-Seq v4 Ultra Low Input.

Points from the study as a whole: Faster peaking, at day 5 versus 15, marked a secondary response that was weaker.

It was through 5'RACE template switching that TCR cDNA was made, with a universal primer site and UMIs added. MiXCR, run by TCRdb on the 5' RACE reads, gives a single entry per CDR3 protein. The data show hundreds of thousands of distinct CDR3 sequences, with about 3.5% seen just once and 20% to 25% held by the top ten. The CDR3 spans 18 residues. With 5 bases clipped from V and 3 bases from J, the junction kept 16 bases outside the gene matches. CDR1 and CDR2 (germline): SGHAT, FQDESV (reference sequence). As regards this clonotype: The target antigen is unknown.

The material sequenced was PBMCs, taken on the day of the yellow fever booster vaccination. The TCR was taken from a man aged 18 to 29 who received the YFV17D yellow fever vaccine. V gene TRBV11-1 combines with J gene TRBJ1-2; 9 nucleotides line up with TRBD1. The CDR3 reads CASSQPRDRVGRDYGYTF. As DNA, the CDR3 is TGTGCCAGCAGCCAACCCCGGGACAGGGTCGGACGGGACTATGGCTACACCTTC.